Presented here are 18 T cell receptor beta chains from one specimen sequenced in a study of blood T cell repertoires in COVID-19. This table comes from immunoSEQ multiplex PCR, and its TCRdb copy is limited to in-frame clones, with some not included. Altogether 120,000 to 150,000 clones are present, approximately 88% being singletons, with the ten largest covering 4.5% to 7%. The specimen sequenced was PBMCs or T cells enriched from blood (not recorded which). The receptors were sampled from a middle-aged man with acute COVID-19.

CDR3 coding DNA: TGCAGCGTTTGGGGCGGGAGGGGGTTCTTC. Its protein is CSVWGGRGFF. This chain uses TRBV20-1 with TRBJ2-1; 9 bases align to TRBD2. Germline CDR1 is DFQATT and CDR2 is SNEGSKA (reference sequence). The CDR3 sequence is 10 residues long.

V usage is TRBV4-1 and J usage is TRBJ2-7, with D maybe TRBD1 (6 bases). The germline gives CDR1 MGHRA, CDR2 YSYEKL. The CDR3 contains 16 residues. The V end lost 1 base, the J end lost 0 bases, and 13 bases lay between the germline ends. The CDR3 protein is CASSQGRGKSSYEQYF. The CDR3 DNA reads as TGCGCCAGCAGCCAAGGCAGGGGAAAAAGCTCCTACGAGCAGTACTTC.

V gene TRBV27 combines with J gene TRBJ2-5; D might be TRBD1 (6 bases). Germline CDR1 and CDR2: MNHEY and SMNVEV (reference sequence). The germline V and J ends were trimmed by 5 bases and 3 bases, with 10 bases remaining between them. The CDR3 has 13 amino acids. Here the CDR3 DNA reads TGTGCCAGCAGTCAGCGACAGGAAGAGACCCAGTACTTC. Its translation is CASSQRQEETQYF.

This chain joins TRBV2 and TRBJ1-3, with 12 bases matching TRBD1. CDR3 length: 15 amino acids. CDR1 SNHLY and CDR2 FYNNEI come from the germline V gene. J lost 9 bases, V lost 3 bases, and 6 bases had no gene match. CDR3 nucleotides: TGTGCCAGCAGTGATGGGGACAGGGGGCAGGGCACCATATATTTT. Amino acids: CASSDGDRGQGTIYF. Full variable domain (rest looked up from reference TRBV2 and TRBJ1-3): EPEVTQTPSHQVTQMGQEVILRCVPISNHLYFYWYRQILGQKVEFLVSFYNNEISEKSEIFDDQFSVERPDGSNFTLKIRSTKLEDSAMYFCASSDGDRGQGTIYFGEGSWLTVV.

The CDR3 here is CASRFGPGTTTEQFF. As DNA, the CDR3 is TGCGCCAGCAGGTTCGGACCAGGGACTACCACTGAGCAGTTCTTC. This chain joins TRBV5-1 and TRBJ2-1; 7 bases are a match to TRBD2. Per the germline V gene, CDR1 is SGHRS and CDR2 is YFSETQ. The CDR3 has 15 amino acids. With V trimmed by 5 bases and J by 9 bases, 14 bases remained unmatched.

The V gene is TRBV6-2 or TRBV6-3, the J gene TRBJ1-5, with 9 nucleotides matching TRBD1. The CDR3 covers 15 residues. Germline V CDR1 and CDR2: MNHEY, SVGEGT. V was pared by 6 bases and J by 5 bases, with 8 bases of the junction left unmatched. CDR3 DNA sequence: TGTGCCAGCAGCCCGGGACAGGGTAACTATCAGCCCCAGCATTTT. Protein product: CASSPGQGNYQPQHF.

The J gene is TRBJ2-3, the V gene TRBV5-1; 8 bases are a match to TRBD2. With V trimmed by 2 bases and J by 2 bases, 4 bases remained unmatched. From germline, CDR1 is SGHRS and CDR2 YFSETQ. The CDR3 covers 15 residues. For the CDR3, the DNA is TGCGCCAGCAGCTTTAATAGCGGGACCACAGATACGCAGTATTTT. This codes for CASSFNSGTTDTQYF.

The gene calls are TRBV2 and TRBJ2-6, with D perhaps TRBD1 (5 bases). This CDR3 contains 15 residues. V was pared by 5 bases and J by 2 bases, with 10 bases between. Germline V gives CDR1 SNHLY, CDR2 FYNNEI. The CDR3 region has the DNA TGTGCCAGCAGTCCCGACAGAACTGGGGCCAACGTCCTGACTTTC. Translation gives CASSPDRTGANVLTF.

This clone appeared a few times. This chain links TRBV4-2 with TRBJ2-1; D perhaps matches TRBD2 (6 bases). V lost 2 bases, J lost 10 bases, and 15 bases lay in between. Looked up from germline, CDR1 is LGHNA and CDR2 is YNFKEQ. This CDR3 spans 14 amino acids. CDR3 DNA sequence: TGTGCCAGCAGCCAAAGCTCGGGGGAAGGGGAGCAGTTCTTC. Its protein product is CASSQSSGEGEQFF.

CDR3 region: CASSSYPRSHEQYF. Here the CDR3 DNA reads TGTGCCAGCAGCTCCTACCCCCGGTCCCACGAGCAGTACTTC. The chain joins TRBV13 to TRBJ2-7; unclear D gene. Per the germline V gene, CDR1 is PRHDT and CDR2 is FYEKMQ (reference sequence). The CDR3 runs 14 residues. V lost 4 bases and J lost 5, with 15 bases in between. The variable domain in full, completed from reference TRBV13 and TRBJ2-7, reads AAGVIQSPRHLIKEKRETATLKCYPIPRHDTVYWYQQGPGQDPQFLISFYEKMQSDKGSIPDRFSAQQFSDYHSELNMSSLELGDSALYFCASSSYPRSHEQYFGPGTRLTVT.

The rearrangement links TRBV5-1 to TRBJ1-2, with D maybe TRBD1 (5 bases). The CDR3 has 14 amino acids. V gave up 4 bases and J gave up 4 bases, with 14 bases separating them. From germline, CDR1 is SGHRS and CDR2 YFSETQ. CDR3 amino acids: CASSTEGELYGYTF. The CDR3 nucleotides are TGCGCCAGCAGCACCGAAGGGGAACTCTATGGCTACACCTTC.

The rearrangement links TRBV4-3 to TRBJ2-7; D is possibly TRBD2 (7 bases). The V gene's germline CDR1 is LGHNA and CDR2 YSLEER. The CDR3 has 14 amino acids. The germline V and J ends were trimmed by 0 bases and 6 bases, with 12 bases remaining between them. CDR3 residues: CASSQDSGGREQYF. DNA for the CDR3: TGCGCCAGCAGCCAAGATTCCGGGGGGCGCGAGCAGTACTTC.

The chain is built from TRBV4-2 and TRBJ2-1; 8 bases fit TRBD2. The germline V gene encodes CDR1 LGHNA and CDR2 YNFKEQ. V dropped 1 base and J dropped 6; count of bases not matched to a gene: 5. This CDR3 has 15 residues. CDR3 DNA sequence: TGTGCCAGCAGCCAAGGGACGGCGGGGGGCAATGAGCAGTTCTTC. Protein product: CASSQGTAGGNEQFF.

The CDR3 loop is CASSSKSSIRGIFGELFF. The CDR3 DNA sequence: TGTGCCAGCAGCTCTAAGTCCTCTATTAGAGGCATTTTCGGGGAGCTGTTTTTT. The chain carries TRBV5-5 and TRBJ2-2; D call uncertain. The CDR3 length is 18 residues. Germline CDR1 reads SGHKS; CDR2 reads YYEKEE (reference sequence). V was clipped by 3 bases and J by 7 bases, with 25 bases between them.

The chain carries TRBV18 and TRBJ1-2; D unclear. Germline values: CDR1 KGHSH, CDR2 LQKENI. Trimming pared 1 base from V and 5 bases from J, leaving 11 bases between. This CDR3 has 14 amino acids. CDR3: CASSPQGVEYGYTF. The CDR3 bases are TGTGCCAGCTCACCACAGGGAGTGGAGTATGGCTACACCTTC.

Turning to this clone: The DNA is omitted, as the CDR3 cannot be located on it reliably, and the CDR3 follows TCRdb's listing. The genes are TRBV21-1 and TRBJ1-5; TRBD1 is the table's D call and was not checked against the DNA. TRBV21-1 is marked as a pseudogene. The CDR3 is 19 residues long, ends included. The CDR3 loop is CRKRGTVGQGIYSNQPQHF.

V gene TRBV20-1 combines with J gene TRBJ2-5; D unresolved. Trimming cost V 3 bases and J 1 base, with 15 bases left between them. This CDR3 is built from 15 residues. Germline assignment: CDR1 DFQATT and CDR2 SNEGSKA (reference sequence). In nucleotides, the CDR3 is TGCAGTGCTAGTCTAAGCGCTATGGCCCAAGAGACCCAGTACTTC. Encoded protein: CSASLSAMAQETQYF.

The chain has TRBV7-9 and TRBJ2-3, with unresolved D. Trimming cost V 1 base and J 0 bases, with 11 bases left between them. Germline values: CDR1 SEHNR, CDR2 FQNEAQ (reference sequence). There are 16 residues in the CDR3. CDR3 sequence (DNA): TGTGCCAGCAGCTTAGGGCCCGGCGGTAGCACAGATACGCAGTATTTT. Protein sequence: CASSLGPGGSTDTQYF.